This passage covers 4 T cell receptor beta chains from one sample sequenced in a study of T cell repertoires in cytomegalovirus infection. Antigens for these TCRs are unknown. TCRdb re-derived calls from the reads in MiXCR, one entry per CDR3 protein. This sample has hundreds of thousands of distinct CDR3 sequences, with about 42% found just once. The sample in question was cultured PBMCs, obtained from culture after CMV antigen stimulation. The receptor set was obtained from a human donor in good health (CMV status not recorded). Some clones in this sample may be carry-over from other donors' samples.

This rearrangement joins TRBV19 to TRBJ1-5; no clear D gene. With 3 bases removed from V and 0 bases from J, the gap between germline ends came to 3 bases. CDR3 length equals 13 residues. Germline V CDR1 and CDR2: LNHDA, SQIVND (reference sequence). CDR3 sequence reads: CASSMSSNQPQHF. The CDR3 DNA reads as TGTGCCAGTAGTATGAGTAGCAATCAGCCCCAGCATTTT.

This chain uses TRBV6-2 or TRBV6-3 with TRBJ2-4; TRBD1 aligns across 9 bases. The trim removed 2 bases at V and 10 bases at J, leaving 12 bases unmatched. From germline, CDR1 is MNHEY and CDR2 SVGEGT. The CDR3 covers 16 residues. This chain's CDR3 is CASSYNPGQGLQIQYF. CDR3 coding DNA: TGTGCCAGCAGTTACAACCCGGGACAGGGTCTACAAATTCAGTACTTC.

The CDR3 spells CATSRDLLGDTDTQYF. In DNA form, the CDR3 reads TGTGCCACCAGCAGAGATTTGTTAGGGGACACAGATACGCAGTATTTT. The chain is built from TRBV15 and TRBJ2-3, with D tentatively TRBD1 (5 bases). The length of the CDR3 is 16 residues. V lost 0 bases, J lost 2 bases, and 12 bases lay in between. Germline CDR1 reads LNHNV; CDR2 reads YYDKDF (reference sequence).

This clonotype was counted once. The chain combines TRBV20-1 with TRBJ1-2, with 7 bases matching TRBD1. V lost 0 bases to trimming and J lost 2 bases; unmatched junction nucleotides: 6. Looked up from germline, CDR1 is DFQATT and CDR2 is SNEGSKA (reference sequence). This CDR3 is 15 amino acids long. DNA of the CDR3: TGCAGTGCTAGAGATCAGGGACAGAGGAACTATGGCTACACCTTC. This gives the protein CSARDQGQRNYGYTF.